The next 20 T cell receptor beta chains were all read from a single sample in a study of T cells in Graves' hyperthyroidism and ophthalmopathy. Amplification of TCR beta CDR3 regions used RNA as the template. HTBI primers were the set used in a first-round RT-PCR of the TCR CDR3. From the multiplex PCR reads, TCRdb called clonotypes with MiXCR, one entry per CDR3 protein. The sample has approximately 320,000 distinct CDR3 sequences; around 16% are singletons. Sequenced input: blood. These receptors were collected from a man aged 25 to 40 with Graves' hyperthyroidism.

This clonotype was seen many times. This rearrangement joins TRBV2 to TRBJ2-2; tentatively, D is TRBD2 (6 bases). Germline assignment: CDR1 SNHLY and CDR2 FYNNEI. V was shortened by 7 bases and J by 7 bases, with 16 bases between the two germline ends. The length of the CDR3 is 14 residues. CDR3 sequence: CASKGGEYDGELFF. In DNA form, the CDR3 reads TGTGCCAGCAAGGGAGGCGAATATGACGGGGAGCTGTTTTTT.

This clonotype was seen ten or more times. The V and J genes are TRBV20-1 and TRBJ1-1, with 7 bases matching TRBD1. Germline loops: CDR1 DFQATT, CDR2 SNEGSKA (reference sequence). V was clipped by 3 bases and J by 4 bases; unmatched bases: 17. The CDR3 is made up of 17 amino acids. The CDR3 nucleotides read TGCAGTGCTAGGAACCCCGCCCTCCGACAGGGTCCCACTGAAGCTTTCTTT. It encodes CSARNPALRQGPTEAFF.

The CDR3 nucleotides are TGCGCCAGCAGTGAGTCAACAGGGATATCGGATGGCTACACCTTC. Its translation is CASSESTGISDGYTF. The J gene is TRBJ1-2, the V gene TRBV10-2, with D perhaps TRBD1 (6 bases). The germline gives CDR1 WSHSY, CDR2 SAAADI. V gave up 0 bases and J gave up 6 bases, with 14 bases separating them. The CDR3 extends over 15 amino acids.

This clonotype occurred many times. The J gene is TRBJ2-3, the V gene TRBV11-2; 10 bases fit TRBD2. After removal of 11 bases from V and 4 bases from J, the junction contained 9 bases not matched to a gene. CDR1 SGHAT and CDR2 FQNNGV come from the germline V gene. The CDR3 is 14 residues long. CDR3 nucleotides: TGTGCCTCCGGCCAGCGGGAGGGCCCAGATACGCAGTATTTT. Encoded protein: CASGQREGPDTQYF.

The CDR3 loop reads CASSGSWANVLTF. The CDR3 DNA follows: TGTGCCAGCAGCGGTAGTTGGGCCAACGTCCTGACTTTC. The V and J genes are TRBV9 and TRBJ2-6; D is unclear. CDR3 length: 13 residues. Trimming took 3 bases from V and 5 from J, leaving 6 bases between them. CDR1 and CDR2 from the germline V gene are SGDLS and YYNGEE.

The CDR3, as DNA: TGTGCCAGTAGTATCGCGGGTTCAAAGTTCTTC. Amino acid sequence: CASSIAGSKFF. This chain links TRBV19 with TRBJ2-1, with a possible D match to TRBD2 (5 bases). This CDR3 contains 11 residues. Germline V CDR1 and CDR2: LNHDA, SQIVND (reference sequence). Between the trimmed V and J ends, which lost 3 bases and 14 bases, there was a span of 11 bases.

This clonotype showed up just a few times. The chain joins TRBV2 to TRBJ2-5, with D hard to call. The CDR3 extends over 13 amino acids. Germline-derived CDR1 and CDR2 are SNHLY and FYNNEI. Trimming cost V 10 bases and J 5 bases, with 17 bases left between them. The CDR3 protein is CANAETLKETQYF. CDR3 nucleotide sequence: TGTGCCAACGCCGAGACGTTGAAGGAGACCCAGTACTTC.

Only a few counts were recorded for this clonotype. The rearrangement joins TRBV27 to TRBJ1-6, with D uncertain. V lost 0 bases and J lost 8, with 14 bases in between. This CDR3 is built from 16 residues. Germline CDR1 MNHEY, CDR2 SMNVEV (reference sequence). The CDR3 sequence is CASSLSTGLGDSPLHF. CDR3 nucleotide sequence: TGTGCCAGCAGTTTATCGACCGGGCTTGGGGATTCACCCCTCCACTTT.

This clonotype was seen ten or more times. The CDR3 bases are TGTGCCAGCAGTGACTCTCGATTAGCGGGTCTAACCGGGGAGCTGTTTTTT. It yields the protein CASSDSRLAGLTGELFF. The genes are TRBV6-4 and TRBJ2-2; 7 positions agree with TRBD2. Germline CDR1 and CDR2: MRHNA and SNTAGT. This CDR3 is built from 17 residues. Trimming at V came to 0 bases and at J to 5 bases, leaving 9 bases not matched to a gene.

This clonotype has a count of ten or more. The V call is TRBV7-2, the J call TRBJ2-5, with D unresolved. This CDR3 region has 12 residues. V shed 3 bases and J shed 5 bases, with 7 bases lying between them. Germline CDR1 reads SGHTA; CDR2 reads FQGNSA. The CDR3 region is CASSFGVETQYF. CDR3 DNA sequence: TGTGCCAGCAGCTTTGGGGTCGAGACCCAGTACTTC.

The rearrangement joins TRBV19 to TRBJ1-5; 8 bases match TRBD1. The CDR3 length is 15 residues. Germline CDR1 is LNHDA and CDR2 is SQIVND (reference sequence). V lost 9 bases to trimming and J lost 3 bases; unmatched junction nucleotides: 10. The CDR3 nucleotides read TGTGCCAGGAGAGGGGGGGACAGGTACAATCAGCCCCAGCATTTT. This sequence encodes CARRGGDRYNQPQHF.

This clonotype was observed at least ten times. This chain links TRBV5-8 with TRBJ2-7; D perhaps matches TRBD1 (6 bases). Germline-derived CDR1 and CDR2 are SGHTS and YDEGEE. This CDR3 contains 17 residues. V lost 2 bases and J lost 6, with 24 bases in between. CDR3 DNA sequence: TGTGCCAGCAGCTTCCGGACAGAACCCATACTACTTATCGAGCAGTACTTC. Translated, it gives CASSFRTEPILLIEQYF.

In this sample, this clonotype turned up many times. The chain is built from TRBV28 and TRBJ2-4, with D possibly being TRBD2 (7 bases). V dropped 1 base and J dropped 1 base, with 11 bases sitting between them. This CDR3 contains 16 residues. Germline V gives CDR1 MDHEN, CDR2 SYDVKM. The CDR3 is CASSLFGGLAKNIQYF. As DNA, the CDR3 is TGTGCCAGCAGTTTATTCGGGGGGCTGGCCAAAAACATTCAGTACTTC.

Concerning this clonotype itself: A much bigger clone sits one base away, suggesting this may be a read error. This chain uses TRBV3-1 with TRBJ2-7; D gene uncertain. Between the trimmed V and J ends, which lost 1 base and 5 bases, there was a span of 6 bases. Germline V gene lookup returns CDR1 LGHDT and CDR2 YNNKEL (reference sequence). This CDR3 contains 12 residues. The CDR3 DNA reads TGTGCCAGCAGCCAAGGGGCCCACGAGCAGTACTTC. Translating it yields CASSQGAHEQYF.

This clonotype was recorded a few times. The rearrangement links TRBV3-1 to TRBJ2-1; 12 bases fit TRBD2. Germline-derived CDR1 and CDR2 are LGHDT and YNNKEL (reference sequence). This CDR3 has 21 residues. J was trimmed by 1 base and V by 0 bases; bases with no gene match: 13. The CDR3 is CASSQDQTRLAGGSSYNEQFF. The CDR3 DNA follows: TGTGCCAGCAGCCAAGACCAGACCCGTCTAGCGGGAGGGTCGTCCTACAATGAGCAGTTCTTC.

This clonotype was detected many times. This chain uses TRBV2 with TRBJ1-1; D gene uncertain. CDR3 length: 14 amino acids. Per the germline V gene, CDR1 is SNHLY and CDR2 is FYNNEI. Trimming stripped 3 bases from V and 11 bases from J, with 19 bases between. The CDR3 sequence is CASSETPSARRAFF. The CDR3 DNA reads TGTGCCAGCAGTGAGACGCCGTCGGCAAGAAGGGCTTTCTTT.

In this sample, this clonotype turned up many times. The CDR3 region is CSARDLVSGGYSYEQYF. In nucleotides, the CDR3 is TGCAGTGCTAGAGATCTGGTTAGCGGGGGATACTCCTACGAGCAGTACTTC. The rearrangement joins TRBV20-1 to TRBJ2-7; 9 bases align to TRBD2. The V and J ends lost 0 bases and 0 bases, in that order; junction bases with no gene match: 9. CDR1 is DFQATT, CDR2 SNEGSKA, per germline (reference sequence). The CDR3 is made up of 17 amino acids.

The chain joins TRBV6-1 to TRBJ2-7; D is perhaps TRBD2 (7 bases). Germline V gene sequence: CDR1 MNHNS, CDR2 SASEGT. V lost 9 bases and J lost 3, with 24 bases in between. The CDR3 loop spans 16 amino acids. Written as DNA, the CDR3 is TGTGCCAGTCACGAGGCGGGGGACGGGGGCTTCTACGAGCAGTACTTC. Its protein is CASHEAGDGGFYEQYF.

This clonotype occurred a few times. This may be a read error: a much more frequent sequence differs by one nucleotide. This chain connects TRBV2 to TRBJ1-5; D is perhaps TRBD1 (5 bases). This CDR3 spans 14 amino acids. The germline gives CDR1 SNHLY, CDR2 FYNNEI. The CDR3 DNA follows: TGTGCCAGCAGCGCAAACGGGGGAGGGCAGCCCCGGCATTTT. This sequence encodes CASSANGGGQPRHF.

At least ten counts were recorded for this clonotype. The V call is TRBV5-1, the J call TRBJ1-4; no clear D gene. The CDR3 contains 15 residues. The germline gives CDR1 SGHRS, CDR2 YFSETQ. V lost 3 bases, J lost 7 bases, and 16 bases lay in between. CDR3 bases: TGCGCCAGCAGCTCGACCGGTACGAGTAGTGAAAAACTGTTTTTT. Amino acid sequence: CASSSTGTSSEKLFF.